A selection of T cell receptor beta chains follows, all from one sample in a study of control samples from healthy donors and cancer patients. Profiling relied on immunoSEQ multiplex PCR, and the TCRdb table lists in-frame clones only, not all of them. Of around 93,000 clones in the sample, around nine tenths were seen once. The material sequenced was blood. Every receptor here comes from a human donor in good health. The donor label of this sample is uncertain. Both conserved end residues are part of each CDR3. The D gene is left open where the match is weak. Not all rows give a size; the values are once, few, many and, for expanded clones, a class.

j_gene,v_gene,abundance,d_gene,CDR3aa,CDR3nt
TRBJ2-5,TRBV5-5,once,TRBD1,CASSRGQGAGWETQYF,TGTGCCAGCAGCCGGGGACAGGGGGCCGGTTGGGAGACCCAGTACTTC
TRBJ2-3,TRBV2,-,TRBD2,CASTPGLAASDTQYF,TGTGCCAGCACTCCAGGACTAGCGGCTTCAGATACGCAGTATTTT
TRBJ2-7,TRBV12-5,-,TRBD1,CASGLVRTGNSYEQYF,TGTGCTAGTGGTTTGGTACGGACAGGGAACTCCTACGAGCAGTACTTC
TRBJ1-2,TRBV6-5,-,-,CASSHSGLGKVGYTF,TGTGCCAGCAGCCACTCGGGATTGGGGAAGGTGGGCTACACCTTC
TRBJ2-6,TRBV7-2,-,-,CASSRSSGANVLTF,TGTGCCAGCAGCCGGTCCTCTGGGGCCAACGTCCTGACTTTC
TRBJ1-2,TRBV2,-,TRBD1,CASTGPIGGQNYGYTF,TGTGCCAGCACAGGCCCGATCGGGGGACAGAACTATGGCTACACCTTC
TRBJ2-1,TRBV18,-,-,CASSLPVLVWRNEQFF,TGTGCCAGCTCACTCCCAGTTTTAGTATGGAGGAATGAGCAGTTCTTC
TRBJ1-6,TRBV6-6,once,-,CASSGTRGSYNSPLHF,TGTGCCAGCAGTGGAACCCGAGGATCCTATAATTCACCCCTCCACTTT
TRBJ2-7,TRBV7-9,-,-,CASSLTGAREQYF,TGTGCCAGCAGCTTAACGGGGGCTAGGGAGCAGTACTTC
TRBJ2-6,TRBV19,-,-,CASSRDLDSGSWGANVLTF,TGTGCCAGTAGTCGAGATCTGGACAGTGGGTCGTGGGGGGCCAACGTCCTGACTTTC
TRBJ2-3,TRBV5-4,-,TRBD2,CASSTQRGTDTQYF,TGTGCCAGCAGCACCCAGCGGGGGACAGATACGCAGTATTTT
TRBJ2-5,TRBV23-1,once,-,CASSQKGSQETQYF,TGCGCCAGCAGTCAAAAGGGATCCCAAGAGACCCAGTACTTC
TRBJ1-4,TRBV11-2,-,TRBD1,CASSPTGVPEKLFF,TGTGCCAGCAGCCCGACAGGGGTCCCTGAAAAACTGTTTTTT
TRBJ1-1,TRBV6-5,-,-,CASSTSLMSTEAFF,TGTGCCAGCAGTACTAGCCTTATGAGCACTGAAGCTTTCTTT
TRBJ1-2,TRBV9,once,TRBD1,CASSVTWTGGLGYTF,TGTGCCAGCAGCGTGACATGGACAGGGGGCCTGGGCTACACCTTC
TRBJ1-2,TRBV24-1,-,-,CATSDGTKQIYGYTF,TGTGCCACCAGTGATGGGACGAAGCAAATCTATGGCTACACCTTC
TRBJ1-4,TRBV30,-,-,CAWSVAGALWNEKLFF,TGTGCCTGGAGTGTAGCGGGGGCTCTTTGGAATGAAAAACTGTTTTTT
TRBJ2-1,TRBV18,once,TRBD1,CASSPPGQEPYNEQFF,TGTGCCAGCTCACCCCCGGGACAGGAGCCTTACAATGAGCAGTTCTTC
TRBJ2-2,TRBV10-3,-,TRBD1,CAIQGAGNAGELFF,TGTGCCATCCAGGGGGCAGGGAACGCCGGGGAGCTGTTTTTT
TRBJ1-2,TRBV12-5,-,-,CASGLTGTSYTF,TGTGCTAGTGGTTTGACGGGAACGAGCTACACCTTC
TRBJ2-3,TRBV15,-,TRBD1,CATSRGQGSYPDTQYF,TGTGCCACCAGCAGAGGACAGGGAAGTTATCCAGATACGCAGTATTTT
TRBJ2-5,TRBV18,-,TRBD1,CASSPTGARETQYF,TGTGCCAGCTCACCTACAGGGGCCCGGGAGACCCAGTACTTC
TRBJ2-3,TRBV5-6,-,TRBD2,CASSLGLLAGGLTDTQYF,TGTGCCAGCAGCTTGGGGCTACTAGCGGGGGGGCTCACAGATACGCAGTATTTT
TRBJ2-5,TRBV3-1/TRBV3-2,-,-,CASSQDRTSLETQYF,TGTGCCAGCAGCCAAGATCGGACGTCTCTCGAGACCCAGTACTTC
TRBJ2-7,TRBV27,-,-,CASSLGRAHEQYF,TGTGCCAGCAGTTTGGGCAGGGCCCACGAGCAGTACTTC
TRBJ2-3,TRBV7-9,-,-,CASSLNRMGDTQYF,TGTGCCAGCAGCTTAAACCGCATGGGAGATACGCAGTATTTT
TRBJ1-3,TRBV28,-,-,CASTTSVGGGNTIYF,TGTGCCAGCACTACCTCCGTGGGGGGCGGAAACACCATATATTTT
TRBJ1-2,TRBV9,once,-,CASSVDGTSNYGYTF,TGTGCCAGCAGCGTAGACGGGACATCTAACTATGGCTACACCTTC
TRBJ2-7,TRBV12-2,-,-,CASRPQRGRSYEQYF,TGTGCAAGTCGCCCTCAGCGGGGGCGCTCCTACGAGCAGTACTTC
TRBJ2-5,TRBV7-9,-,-,CASSLAQGGQETQYF,TGTGCCAGCAGCTTAGCACAGGGCGGCCAAGAGACCCAGTACTTC
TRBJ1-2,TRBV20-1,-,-,CSASKGLKDGYTF,TGCAGTGCTAGTAAGGGGCTCAAGGATGGCTACACCTTC
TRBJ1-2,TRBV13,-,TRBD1,CASSGRDRLYGYTF,TGTGCCAGCAGCGGAAGGGACAGGTTGTATGGCTACACCTTC